This T cell receptor (beta chain) was captured in a study of shared clonotypes between healthy human individuals. General study results and limits: It was the non-shared clonotypes that had lower generation probabilities than clonotypes shared by all four donors.

About this clone itself: Its antigen is unidentified.

Generated by immunoSEQ multiplex PCR, the TCRdb table keeps only in-frame clones and is missing some. Of around 600,000 clones listed, about 95% were seen once; the top ten hold over 0.095%. In the naive CD8 group, cells lacked CD45RO and were positively selected for CCR7, so terminally differentiated effector memory CD45RA+ cells were left out. The material sequenced was naive CD8+ T cells sorted from blood. The sequence derives from a young woman in good health.

The CDR3 here is CASSERSYEKLFF. Here the CDR3 DNA reads TGTGCCAGCAGTGAAAGGAGTTATGAAAAACTGTTTTTT. The V gene is TRBV6-1, the J gene TRBJ1-4; D gene uncertain. Germline V lookup: CDR1 MNHNS, CDR2 SASEGT. Trimming removed 2 bases at V and 6 bases at J, with 7 bases between. The CDR3 is 13 residues long.